These 25 T cell receptor beta chains were all obtained from the same sample, sequenced in a study of T cells in Graves' hyperthyroidism and ophthalmopathy. TCR beta CDR3 regions were amplified from RNA transcripts. First-round RT-PCR with HTBI primers amplified the TCR CDR3 region. In TCRdb, the multiplex PCR reads were re-called with MiXCR into one record per CDR3 protein. The sample holds roughly 500,000 distinct CDR3 sequences, about 15% seen once. The source material was blood. The receptors come from a woman aged 25 to 45 with Graves' hyperthyroidism that later progressed to Graves' ophthalmopathy.

This clonotype appeared many times. This chain connects TRBV2 to TRBJ2-5; no reliable D call. The CDR3 spans 13 residues. Germline-derived CDR1 and CDR2 are SNHLY and FYNNEI. Trimming pared 6 bases from V and 2 bases from J, leaving 10 bases between. The CDR3 coding sequence is TGTGCCAGCAGCCCCGAAGGGCAAGAGACCCAGTACTTC. Protein sequence: CASSPEGQETQYF.

This clonotype has just a few counts. The chain carries TRBV25-1 and TRBJ1-3; TRBD1 agrees at 9 bases. V lost 6 bases to trimming and J lost 3 bases; unmatched junction nucleotides: 6. The CDR3 consists of 15 residues. Germline V gene data show CDR1 as MGHDK and CDR2 as SYGVNS. CDR3 in amino acids: CASSSTGGLGNTIYF. The DNA for the CDR3 is TGTGCCAGCAGCTCAACAGGGGGCCTTGGAAACACCATATATTTT.

The V call is TRBV6-1, the J call TRBJ1-2; 8 nucleotides match TRBD1. Looked up from germline, CDR1 is MNHNS and CDR2 is SASEGT. The V segment lost 7 bases and the J segment 2 bases; nucleotides outside the gene matches: 3. The CDR3 contains 13 residues. The CDR3 DNA follows: TGTGCCAGCAACGACAGGGGAAACTATGGCTACACCTTC. This gives the protein CASNDRGNYGYTF.

This clonotype showed up many times. The genes are TRBV6-2 or TRBV6-3 and TRBJ2-3; maybe TRBD2 (5 bases). The germline V gene has CDR1 MNHEY and CDR2 SVGEGT. This CDR3 has 13 amino acids. The V and J ends lost 5 bases and 6 bases respectively, with 12 bases between them. The CDR3 is CASSPDWADTQYF. The CDR3 nucleotides are TGTGCCAGCAGTCCGGACTGGGCGGATACGCAGTATTTT.

At least ten counts were recorded for this clonotype. This chain joins TRBV29-1 and TRBJ2-1; D is undetermined. Germline lookup yields CDR1 SQVTM and CDR2 ANQGSEA. The CDR3 length is 16 residues. Trimming removed 4 bases at V and 0 bases at J, with 16 bases between. CDR3 bases: TGCAGCGTTGTTTCCCCTAGGGCGAGCTCCTACAATGAGCAGTTCTTC. It encodes CSVVSPRASSYNEQFF.

Note on this clonotype: Likely a read error: the CDR3 ends without its conserved phenylalanine or tryptophan. The chain has TRBV13 and TRBJ2-1; possibly TRBD2 for D (5 bases). Looked up from germline, CDR1 is PRHDT and CDR2 is FYEKMQ (reference sequence). The CDR3 consists of 12 residues. The V gene lost 2 bases and the J gene lost 7 bases, with 6 bases spanning the gap. In DNA form, the CDR3 reads TGTGCCAGCAGCTTAACTAGAAATGAGCAGTTCTTA. Translation gives CASSLTRNEQFL.

At least ten counts were recorded for this clonotype. The rearrangement joins TRBV27 to TRBJ1-2; perhaps TRBD1 as D (5 bases). Germline V lookup: CDR1 MNHEY, CDR2 SMNVEV (reference sequence). Deletions cut 6 bases from V and 6 bases from J, with 11 bases between. The CDR3 contains 12 residues. In DNA form, the CDR3 reads TGTGCCAGCAGAGCCGGGGGTAATGGCTACACCTTC. Translated: CASRAGGNGYTF.

This clonotype was counted ten times or more. Its ends do not fully match the called genes, so a read error is possible. The gene calls are TRBV5-1 and TRBJ2-7; D call uncertain. The CDR3 covers 11 residues. Germline CDR1 reads SGHRS; CDR2 reads YFSETQ. CDR3 bases: TGTGCCAGCAGCTCCACCTACGAGCAGTACTTC. It translates to CASSSTYEQYF.

This clonotype was seen many times. The chain employs TRBV28 and TRBJ2-3; TRBD1 matches at 9 bases. The J segment lost 5 bases and the V segment lost 5 bases, leaving 5 bases of the junction unmatched. Germline assignment: CDR1 MDHEN and CDR2 SYDVKM. The CDR3 contains 14 residues. In nucleotides, the CDR3 is TGTGCCAGCAGTGCGGGACAGGGTAAAGATACGCAGTATTTT. Its protein is CASSAGQGKDTQYF. Variable domain in full (rest from reference TRBV28 and TRBJ2-3): DVKVTQSSRYLVKRTGEKVFLECVQDMDHENMFWYRQDPGLGLRLIYFSYDVKMKEKGDIPEGYSVSREKKERFSLILESASTNQTSMYLCASSAGQGKDTQYFGPGTRLTVL.

This clonotype was observed a few times. The chain joins TRBV20-1 to TRBJ2-1, with 7 bases that match TRBD1. The germline V gene encodes CDR1 DFQATT and CDR2 SNEGSKA (reference sequence). CDR3 length: 13 amino acids. Trimming removed 5 bases from V and 4 bases from J; junction bases left unmatched: 5. CDR3 in amino acids: CSAPGTEYNEQFF. The CDR3, as DNA: TGCAGTGCTCCCGGGACAGAATACAATGAGCAGTTCTTC.

This clonotype was observed many times. The rearrangement joins TRBV9 to TRBJ2-7; D possibly corresponds to TRBD2 (7 bases). Germline lookup yields CDR1 SGDLS and CDR2 YYNGEE. The CDR3 has 16 residues. V lost 5 bases to trimming and J lost 6 bases, with 24 bases between them. The CDR3 region is CASSQGLAVSLPEQYF. In DNA form, the CDR3 reads TGTGCCAGCAGTCAGGGGCTAGCGGTATCTCTACCCGAGCAGTACTTC.

The sample holds many counts of this clonotype. The chain combines TRBV30 with TRBJ2-1, with a possible D match to TRBD1 (5 bases). The CDR3 sequence is 13 residues long. V lost 5 bases, J lost 3 bases, and 11 bases lay in between. Germline values: CDR1 GTSNPN, CDR2 SVGIG (reference sequence). CDR3 bases: TGTGCCTGGTCGCAGGGTTTCTACAATGAGCAGTTCTTC. It yields the protein CAWSQGFYNEQFF. The variable domain in full, completed from reference TRBV30 and TRBJ2-1, reads SQTIHQWPATLVQPVGSPLSLECTVEGTSNPNLYWYRQAAGRGLQLLFYSVGIGQISSEVPQNLSASRPQDRQFILSSKKLLLSDSGFYLCAWSQGFYNEQFFGPGTRLTVL.

This clonotype came up many times. The chain carries TRBV9 and TRBJ2-4, with TRBD1 as a possible D gene (6 bases). V lost 3 bases, J lost 0 bases, and 16 bases lay in between. Germline CDR1 and CDR2: SGDLS and YYNGEE. CDR3 size: 17 residues. The DNA of the CDR3 is TGTGCCAGCAGCGACCTTGGACAGAAGCTAGCCAAAAACATTCAGTACTTC. It translates to CASSDLGQKLAKNIQYF.

There are many counts of this clonotype. The chain joins TRBV11-2 to TRBJ2-2; the D gene is possibly TRBD2 (6 bases). V dropped 7 bases and J dropped 5 bases, with 8 bases sitting between them. CDR1 SGHAT and CDR2 FQNNGV come from the germline V gene. The CDR3 runs 12 residues. In DNA form, the CDR3 reads TGTGCCAGCAACGCGGGGACCGGGGAGCTGTTTTTT. Residues: CASNAGTGELFF. The variable domain in full, with the rest retrieved from reference TRBV11-2 and TRBJ2-2, is EAGVAQSPRYKIIEKRQSVAFWCNPISGHATLYWYQQILGQGPKLLIQFQNNGVVDDSQLPKDRFSAERLKGVDSTLKIQPAKLEDSAVYLCASNAGTGELFFGEGSRLTVL.

This clonotype has only a few counts. The chain links TRBV20-1 to TRBJ2-2, with TRBD2 identical over 8 bases. V lost 1 base, J lost 0 bases, and 1 base stayed unmatched. The CDR3 extends over 15 amino acids. Looked up from germline, CDR1 is DFQATT and CDR2 is SNEGSKA (reference sequence). This CDR3 is CSARAAGANTGELFF. In nucleotides, the CDR3 is TGCAGTGCTAGAGCAGCGGGGGCGAACACCGGGGAGCTGTTTTTT.

This clonotype was picked up many times. This sequence joins TRBV2 and TRBJ1-5; no definite D call. The germline CDR1 and CDR2 sequences are SNHLY and FYNNEI. V was shortened by 6 bases and J by 6 bases, with 9 bases between the two germline ends. The CDR3 extends over 12 amino acids. CDR3 loop: CASRPVGQPQHF. The CDR3 DNA reads TGTGCCAGCAGACCCGTAGGTCAGCCCCAGCATTTT.

This clonotype was seen only a few times. The chain joins TRBV5-1 to TRBJ1-2; a weak D match, TRBD1 (5 bases). The length of the CDR3 is 15 residues. Trimming stripped 0 bases from V and 5 bases from J, with 14 bases between. Germline assignment: CDR1 SGHRS and CDR2 YFSETQ. The CDR3 DNA sequence: TGCGCCAGCAGCTTGGTCGCAGGGAACTTTTATGGCTACACCTTC. This codes for CASSLVAGNFYGYTF. Together with reference TRBV5-1 and TRBJ1-2, the CDR3 gives the full variable domain: KAGVTQTPRYLIKTRGQQVTLSCSPISGHRSVSWYQQTPGQGLQFLFEYFSETQRNKGNFPGRFSGRQFSNSRSEMNVSTLELGDSALYLCASSLVAGNFYGYTFGSGTRLTVV.

About this clonotype itself: A read error may account for a junction end that differs from germline. The chain has TRBV20-1 and TRBJ1-1; D call uncertain. CDR3 length: 12 residues. The germline CDR1 and CDR2 sequences are DFQATT and SNEGSKA (reference sequence). CDR3 sequence: CSAREMNTEAYF. In DNA form, the CDR3 reads TGCAGTGCTAGGGAAATGAACACTGAAGCTTACTTT.

This clonotype appeared many times. V is TRBV7-9 and J is TRBJ2-7; 7 nucleotides match TRBD1. Germline trimming cut 0 bases from V and 8 bases from J; bases unmatched to any gene: 4. The CDR3 is 13 amino acids. Germline lookup yields CDR1 SEHNR and CDR2 FQNEAQ (reference sequence). CDR3 DNA sequence: TGTGCCAGCAGCTTAGCGCAAAGGGGGCAGCAGTACTTC. It encodes CASSLAQRGQQYF.

This clonotype was observed a handful of times. The chain has TRBV19 and TRBJ1-1; possibly TRBD1 for D (5 bases). The CDR3 is made up of 15 amino acids. Looked up from germline, CDR1 is LNHDA and CDR2 is SQIVND (reference sequence). V was clipped by 7 bases and J by 2 bases, with 17 bases between them. The CDR3 is CASTPVGGTNTEAFF. The CDR3 bases are TGTGCCAGTACCCCGGTTGGGGGGACTAACACTGAAGCTTTCTTT.

This clonotype was observed many times. This chain joins TRBV2 and TRBJ2-3; D possibly uses TRBD1 or TRBD2 (5 bases each). Trimming pared 5 bases from V and 5 bases from J, leaving 11 bases between. The CDR3 length is 13 residues. Germline CDR1 SNHLY, CDR2 FYNNEI. CDR3 DNA sequence: TGTGCCAGCAGTTCGGGACCGAGAGATACGCAGTATTTT. This gives the protein CASSSGPRDTQYF.

This clonotype was seen many times. V gene TRBV2 combines with J gene TRBJ2-3, with D perhaps TRBD2 (5 bases). Germline V lookup: CDR1 SNHLY, CDR2 FYNNEI. CDR3 length: 13 residues. Trimming removed 4 bases at V and 4 bases at J, with 9 bases between. CDR3 residues: CASSVDLADTQYF. For the CDR3, the DNA is TGTGCCAGCAGTGTGGACTTGGCAGATACGCAGTATTTT.

This clonotype was picked up many times. The V and J genes are TRBV27 and TRBJ2-3; a possible D gene is TRBD2 (6 bases). With 8 bases removed from V and 0 bases from J, the gap between germline ends came to 15 bases. The CDR3 runs 15 residues. From germline, CDR1 is MNHEY and CDR2 SMNVEV (reference sequence). The CDR3 DNA sequence: TGTGCCAGCTCCACCCGTAGCGGCAGCACAGATACGCAGTATTTT. Protein: CASSTRSGSTDTQYF.

This clonotype turned up a few times. The chain uses TRBV5-6 and TRBJ2-3; 9 bases line up with TRBD2. The CDR3 length is 19 residues. Germline values: CDR1 SGHDT, CDR2 YYEEEE. The ends lost 4 bases at V and 6 bases at J; junction bases unmatched: 21. CDR3 in amino acids: CASSPTGLAGLDHIDTQYF. DNA of the CDR3: TGTGCCAGCAGCCCCACCGGCCTAGCGGGACTAGACCACATCGATACGCAGTATTTT.

This clonotype appeared many times. This chain uses TRBV27 with TRBJ1-2, with D unclear. The CDR3 is 15 residues long. Germline loops: CDR1 MNHEY, CDR2 SMNVEV (reference sequence). With 3 bases removed from V and 2 bases from J, the gap between germline ends came to 13 bases. CDR3 nucleotides: TGTGCCAGCAGTTTTACAGAAAAGCCGAACTATGGCTACACCTTC. Protein: CASSFTEKPNYGYTF.